This TCR beta chain came from a study of OX40 agonist ivuxolimab in advanced cancers. Study-level background: Patients in dose escalation had liver, melanoma, kidney or head and neck cancers. Patients were 82.7% male with ages roughly 23 to 79, mean about 65. Three patients had partial responses: one hepatocellular carcinoma, two cutaneous melanoma.

As regards this clone: Its antigen is currently unknown.

Germline V gene data show CDR1 as LNHDA and CDR2 as SQIVND (reference sequence). CDR3 length equals 15 residues. Trimming pared 3 bases from V and 3 bases from J, leaving 12 bases between. Sequencing was performed with immunoSEQ multiplex PCR; in TCRdb, only in-frame clones are kept and a portion is missing. The sample carries over 15,000 clones, around 69% recorded once. General study findings and limits: The antigens recognized by the expanded peripheral T cells, that is their antigen specificity, were not determined.

J is TRBJ1-5 and V is TRBV19; tentative D call: TRBD1 (6 bases). This TCR came from an adult with an advanced solid tumor such as melanoma, head and neck, liver or kidney cancer. The sequencing here drew on CD4+ or CD8+ T cells sorted from blood, taken in a trial of the OX40 agonist ivuxolimab. CDR3 coding DNA: TGTGCCAGTAGTATTGTGGACAGCTACAATCAGCCCCAGCATTTT. It specifies CASSIVDSYNQPQHF.